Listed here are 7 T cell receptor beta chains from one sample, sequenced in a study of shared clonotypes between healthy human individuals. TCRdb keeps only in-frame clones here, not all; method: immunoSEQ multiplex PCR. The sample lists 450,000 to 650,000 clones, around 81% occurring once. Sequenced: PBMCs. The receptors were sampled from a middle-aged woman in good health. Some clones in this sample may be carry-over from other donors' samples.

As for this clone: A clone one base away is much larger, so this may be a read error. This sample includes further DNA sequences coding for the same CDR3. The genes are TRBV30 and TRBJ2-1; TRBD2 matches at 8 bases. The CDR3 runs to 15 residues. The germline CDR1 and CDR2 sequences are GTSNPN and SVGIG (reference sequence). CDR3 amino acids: CAWSWMIAGYNEQFF. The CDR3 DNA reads TGCGCCTGGAGTTGGATGATAGCGGGGTACAATGAGCAGTTCTTC. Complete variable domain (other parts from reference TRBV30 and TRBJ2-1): SQTIHQWPATLVQPVGSPLSLECTVEGTSNPNLYWYRQAAGRGLQLLFYSVGIGQISSEVPQNLSASRPQDRQFILSSKKLLLSDSGFYLCAWSWMIAGYNEQFFGPGTRLTVL.

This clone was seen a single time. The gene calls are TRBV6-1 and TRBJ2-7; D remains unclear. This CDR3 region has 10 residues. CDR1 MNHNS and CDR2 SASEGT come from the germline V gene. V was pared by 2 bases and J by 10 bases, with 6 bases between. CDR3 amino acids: CASSEWKQYF. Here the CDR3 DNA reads TGTGCCAGCAGTGAATGGAAACAGTACTTC.

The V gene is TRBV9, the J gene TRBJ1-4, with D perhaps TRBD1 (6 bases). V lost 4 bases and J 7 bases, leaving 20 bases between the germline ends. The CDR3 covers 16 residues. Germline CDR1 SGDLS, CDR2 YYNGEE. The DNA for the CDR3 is TGTGCCAGCAGCCTAGCTTCCGGGGGGGCTAGTGAAAAACTGTTTTTT. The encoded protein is CASSLASGGASEKLFF.

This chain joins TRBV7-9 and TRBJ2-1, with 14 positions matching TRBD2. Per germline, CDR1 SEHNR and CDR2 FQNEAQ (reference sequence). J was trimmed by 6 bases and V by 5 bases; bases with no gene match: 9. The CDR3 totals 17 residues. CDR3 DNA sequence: TGTGCCAGCAGCGGGACTAGCGGGAGCTATCGTTCCAATGAGCAGTTCTTC. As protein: CASSGTSGSYRSNEQFF.

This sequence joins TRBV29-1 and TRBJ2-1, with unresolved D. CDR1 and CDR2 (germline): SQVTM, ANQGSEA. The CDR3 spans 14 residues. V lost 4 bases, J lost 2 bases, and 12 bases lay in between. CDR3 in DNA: TGCAGCGTTGTCCCCTCAGCCGCCTACAATGAGCAGTTCTTC. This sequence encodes CSVVPSAAYNEQFF.

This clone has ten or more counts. CDR3 DNA sequence: TGCGCCAGCAGCTTGGAAACAGGGGGGGTTGAAAAACTGTTTTTT. Protein sequence: CASSLETGGVEKLFF. The rearrangement links TRBV5-1 to TRBJ1-4; TRBD1 agrees at 8 bases. Per the germline V gene, CDR1 is SGHRS and CDR2 is YFSETQ. Losses at the gene ends were 0 bases for V and 7 bases for J; bases not matched to a gene: 5. The CDR3 totals 15 residues. Full variable domain (missing parts from reference TRBV5-1 and TRBJ1-4): KAGVTQTPRYLIKTRGQQVTLSCSPISGHRSVSWYQQTPGQGLQFLFEYFSETQRNKGNFPGRFSGRQFSNSRSEMNVSTLELGDSALYLCASSLETGGVEKLFFGSGTQLSVL.

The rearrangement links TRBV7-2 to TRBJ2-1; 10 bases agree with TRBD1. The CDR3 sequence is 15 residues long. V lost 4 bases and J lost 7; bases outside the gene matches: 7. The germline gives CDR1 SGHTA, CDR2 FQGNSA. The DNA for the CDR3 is TGTGCCAGCAGCTCCCGACAGGGGGCTTTTAATGAGCAGTTCTTC. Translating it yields CASSSRQGAFNEQFF. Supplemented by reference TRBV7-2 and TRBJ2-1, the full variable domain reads GAGVSQSPSNKVTEKGKDVELRCDPISGHTALYWYRQSLGQGLEFLIYFQGNSAPDKSGLPSDRFSAERTGGSVSTLTIQRTQQEDSAVYLCASSSRQGAFNEQFFGPGTRLTVL.